This T cell receptor beta chain stems from a study of T-cell reconstitution after alpha-beta-depleted transplantation in children. The study, taken as a whole, reports: Where some patients showed high TCRbeta diversity at day 60, it came from recipient T cells and thymic progenitors that had survived. Newly generated T cells supplied most T-cell counts and diversity one year post-transplant. The origin of alpha-beta T cells about two months after transplant was reportedly several hundred expanded graft clones.

The ends lost 1 base at V and 0 bases at J; junction bases unmatched: 9. Germline V lookup: CDR1 SGHAT, CDR2 FQDESV (reference sequence). The CDR3 covers 19 residues. Remarks on this clonotype: Its antigen is undetermined.

The TCRbeta library was prepared with unique molecular identifiers. Using its own MiXCR run on the PCR reads, TCRdb lists one record per CDR3 protein. The data contain 450,000 to 700,000 distinct CDR3 sequences, more than 20% of them singletons. The chain uses TRBV11-1 and TRBJ2-2; 9 nucleotides match TRBD2. The TCR originated in a boy less than two years old with Wiskott-Aldrich syndrome, due to receive a stem cell transplant. The sequences come from PBMCs, collected before TCRalphabeta/CD19-depleted stem cell transplant. DNA of the CDR3: TGTGCCAGCAGCTTAGTCTCAGAGTCTAGCGGGGCGAACACCGGGGAGCTGTTTTTT. This sequence encodes CASSLVSESSGANTGELFF.